This T cell receptor beta chain was observed in a study of blood T cells in healthy people across ages. Study-wide points: Unsorted PBMC input precluded a conclusive naive versus antigen-experienced comparison.

Note on this clonotype: Its target is unknown.

Primed by a sample-barcoded 5' primer and a J-beta primer mix, a second PCR proceeded for 7 to 11 cycles. TCRdb itself ran the 5' RACE reads through MiXCR, one entry per CDR3 protein. The sample includes about 400,000 distinct CDR3 sequences, roughly half of them seen just once. The authors drew about 9.5 milliliters of peripheral blood from each donor. The germline gives CDR1 SGDLS, CDR2 YYNGEE. This CDR3 is built from 13 residues. Trimming cost V 0 bases and J 5 bases, with 6 bases left between them. The chain joins TRBV9 to TRBJ2-1; D is unresolved. The receptor comes from a man aged 60 to 69 in good health. Sequencing used blood. This chain's CDR3 is CASSVEVDNEQFF. The CDR3 DNA sequence: TGTGCCAGCAGCGTAGAGGTGGACAATGAGCAGTTCTTC.